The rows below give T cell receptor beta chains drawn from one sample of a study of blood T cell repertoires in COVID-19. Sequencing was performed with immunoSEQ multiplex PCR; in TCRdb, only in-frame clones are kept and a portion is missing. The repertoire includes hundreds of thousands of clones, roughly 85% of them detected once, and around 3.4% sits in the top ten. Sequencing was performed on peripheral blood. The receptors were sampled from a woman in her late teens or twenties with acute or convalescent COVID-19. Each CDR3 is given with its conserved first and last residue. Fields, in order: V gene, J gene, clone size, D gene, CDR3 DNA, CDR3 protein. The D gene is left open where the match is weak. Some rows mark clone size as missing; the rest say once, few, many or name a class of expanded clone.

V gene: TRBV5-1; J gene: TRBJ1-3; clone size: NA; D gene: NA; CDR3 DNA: TGCGCCAGCAGAAGCGACCCCTACTCTGGAAACACCATATATTTT; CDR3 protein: CASRSDPYSGNTIYF
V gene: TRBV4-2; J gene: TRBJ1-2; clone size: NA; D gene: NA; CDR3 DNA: TGTGCCAGCAGCCAAGGGGGGCCCGATGGCTACACCTTC; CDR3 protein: CASSQGGPDGYTF
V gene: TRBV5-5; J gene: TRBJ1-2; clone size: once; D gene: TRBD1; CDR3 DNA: TGTGCCAGCAGCTTGTCTAGGGGACAGAACTATGGCTACACCTTC; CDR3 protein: CASSLSRGQNYGYTF
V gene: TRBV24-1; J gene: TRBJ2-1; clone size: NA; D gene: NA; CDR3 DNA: TGTGCCACCAAAAGCGGCAGCGACAATGAGCAGTTCTTC; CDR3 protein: CATKSGSDNEQFF
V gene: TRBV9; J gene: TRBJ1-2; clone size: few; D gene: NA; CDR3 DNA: TGTGCCAGCAGCGCGAGCTACAGGTCTTATGTAGATGGCTACACCTTC; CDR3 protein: CASSASYRSYVDGYTF
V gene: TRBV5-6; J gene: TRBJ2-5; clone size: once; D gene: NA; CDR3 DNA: TGTGCCAGCAGCGAGGACAGCCAGAGGGAGACCCAGTACTTC; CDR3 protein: CASSEDSQRETQYF
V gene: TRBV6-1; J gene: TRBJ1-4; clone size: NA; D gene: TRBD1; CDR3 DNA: TGTGCCAGCAGTGAAGCGCGGACAGGGGGGAGAGAAAAACTGTTTTTT; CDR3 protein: CASSEARTGGREKLFF
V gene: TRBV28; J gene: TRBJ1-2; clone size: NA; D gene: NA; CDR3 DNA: TGTGCCAGCAGTACGACAGCTCAGGGCTACACCTTC; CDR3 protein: CASSTTAQGYTF
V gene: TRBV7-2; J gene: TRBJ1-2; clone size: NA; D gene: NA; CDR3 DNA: TGTGCCAGCAGCGTCGCGGCAGGGGATGGCTACACCTTC; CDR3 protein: CASSVAAGDGYTF
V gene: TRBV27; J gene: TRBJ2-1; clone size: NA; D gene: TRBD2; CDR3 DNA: TGTGCCAGCAGTACTACCGGACTAGCGGACTACAATGAGCAGTTCTTC; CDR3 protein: CASSTTGLADYNEQFF
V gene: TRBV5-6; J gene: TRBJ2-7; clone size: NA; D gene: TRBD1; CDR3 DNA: TGTGCCAGCAGCTGGATGACAGGGGGCATCTACGAGCAGTACTTC; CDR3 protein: CASSWMTGGIYEQYF
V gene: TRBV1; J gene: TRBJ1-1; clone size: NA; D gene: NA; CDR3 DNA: TGCACCAGCAGCCAATTGAATGGGGCCGCGGACACTGAAGCTTTCTTT; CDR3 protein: CTSSQLNGAADTEAFF
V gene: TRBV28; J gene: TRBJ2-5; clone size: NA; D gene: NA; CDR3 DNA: TGTGCCAGCAAGAAGACAGTTGGAGAGACCCAGTACTTC; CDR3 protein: CASKKTVGETQYF
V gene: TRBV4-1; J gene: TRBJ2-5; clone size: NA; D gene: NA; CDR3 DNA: TGCGCCAGCAGCAGCCGATCTCCAGGGCGAGAGACCCAGTACTTC; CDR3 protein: CASSSRSPGRETQYF
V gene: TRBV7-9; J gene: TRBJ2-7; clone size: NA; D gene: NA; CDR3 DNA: TGTGCCAGCAGCCCCCGGGTTCCAACCTACGAGCAGTACTTC; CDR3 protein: CASSPRVPTYEQYF
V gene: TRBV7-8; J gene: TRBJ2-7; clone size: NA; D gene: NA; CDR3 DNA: TGTGCCAGCCGCTCAAGGCAGGGTACCTACGAGCAGTACTTC; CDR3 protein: CASRSRQGTYEQYF
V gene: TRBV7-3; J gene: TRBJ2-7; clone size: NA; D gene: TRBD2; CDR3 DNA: TGTGCCAGCAGCCCAAGGACTAGCGGGACCTCCGAGCAGTACTTC; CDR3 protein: CASSPRTSGTSEQYF
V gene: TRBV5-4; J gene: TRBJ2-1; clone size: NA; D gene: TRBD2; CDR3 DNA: TGTGCCAGCAGCCTTGGACTAGCGGGAGGCGGGTACAATGAGCAGTTCTTC; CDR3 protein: CASSLGLAGGGYNEQFF
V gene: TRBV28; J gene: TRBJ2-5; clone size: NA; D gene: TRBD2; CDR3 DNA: TGTGCCAGCAGTTCTCCTGGACTAGCGGGAGAATCGGAGACCCAGTACTTC; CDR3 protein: CASSSPGLAGESETQYF
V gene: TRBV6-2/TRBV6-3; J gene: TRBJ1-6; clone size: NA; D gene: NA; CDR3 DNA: TGTGCCAGCAGTGGCTCCCCGGGAAGGCGTTGGAATTCACCCCTCCACTTT; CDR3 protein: CASSGSPGRRWNSPLHF
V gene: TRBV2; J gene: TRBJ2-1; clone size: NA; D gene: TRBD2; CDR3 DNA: TGTGCCAGCAGTGCGGGCATAGCGGGGGCTGGGGAGCAGTTCTTC; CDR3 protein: CASSAGIAGAGEQFF
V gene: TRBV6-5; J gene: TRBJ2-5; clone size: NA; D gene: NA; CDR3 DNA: TGTGCCAGCAGAGGTTGGGGGCGGGAGACCCAGTACTTC; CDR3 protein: CASRGWGRETQYF